These 2 T cell receptor beta chains were all obtained from the same sample, sequenced in a study of blood T cell repertoires in COVID-19. Sequenced by immunoSEQ multiplex PCR; TCRdb stores in-frame clones only, minus some. The sample consists of some 230,000 clones, roughly nine tenths of them appearing once. Sequenced sample: PBMCs or T cells enriched from blood (not recorded which). All receptors come from a woman aged 18-29 years in a cohort exposed to, infected with or recovered from COVID-19 (not recorded which).

This clone has only a few counts. The J gene is TRBJ2-5, the V gene TRBV24-1; TRBD2 agrees at 11 bases. V was pared by 2 bases and J by 4 bases, with 8 bases of the junction left unmatched. The V gene's germline CDR1 is KGHDR and CDR2 SFDVKD. The CDR3 runs 17 residues. The CDR3 DNA reads as TGTGCCACCAGTGATTCTGTGGTAGCGGGGGGGCGAGAGACCCAGTACTTC. This sequence encodes CATSDSVVAGGRETQYF.

The chain uses TRBV29-1 and TRBJ2-1; tentatively, D is TRBD2 (6 bases). V was shortened by 7 bases and J by 0 bases, with 16 bases between the two germline ends. There are 15 residues in the CDR3. The germline CDR1 and CDR2 sequences are SQVTM and ANQGSEA. CDR3 DNA: TGCAGCGCCCTACTAGCTCGGGGCTCCTACAATGAGCAGTTCTTC. Translated: CSALLARGSYNEQFF.